This T cell receptor (beta chain) was retrieved from a study of response to subunit inactivated influenza vaccine (dated by TCRdb to 2016 to 2019). With respect to the entire study: The study used deep quantitative T cell receptor repertoire profiling to track responses to a trivalent subunit inactivated influenza vaccine. Paper-wide results and their limitations: It was suggested by the authors that each seasonal influenza vaccination may recruit only a limited number of new T cells.

Trimmed from V: 5 bases; trimmed from J: 5 bases; junction bases lacking a gene match: 7. The CDR3 starts with the cysteine, ends with the phenylalanine, and has 14 residues. The sequence is cut down to CDR3 DNA, 42 bases in frame from base 1. This clonotype was seen only a few times. This clone's antigen is unknown. There are no base qualities to consult, and no much larger clone falls within one base. The library was made by RT-PCR. Instrument on record: Illumina HiSeq 2500. TCRdb reanalyzed the raw reads on its own, using fastp at Q25 for trimming and MiXCR for clone calling, and kept in-frame beta chains. Rows are unified per CDR3 protein, each entry keeping the most common DNA and genes. Recorded for this sample are 450,000 to 550,000 distinct CDR3 sequences; around 25% of them occurred a single time. Jointly, the top ten make up 1.9% of the sample.

The sample was CD4+ T cells sorted from PBMCs, taken 4 to 6 days after vaccination. The chain was built from TRBV12-3 or TRBV12-4 and TRBJ1-1, with 8 bases aligning to TRBD1. The origin of this receptor is a man aged 50 or older who received an inactivated influenza vaccine. Donor details come from another sample of the same person, matched by shared clones. The bases read TGTGCCAGCAGTCAACGGGACAGGAGTACTGAAGCTTTCTTT. Translated, it gives CASSQRDRSTEAFF.